These 9 T cell receptor beta chains came from one sample sequenced in a study of cytomegalovirus exposure and HLA in healthy donors. Vbeta (60) and Jbeta (13) primers were used in the PCR. TCRdb's table, derived via immunoSEQ multiplex PCR, lists solely in-frame clones and lacks some. The table has some 160,000 clones, over 75% seen once; the top ten hold about 2.4%. The source material was PBMCs. Receptors were obtained from a man aged 55 to 70 in good health and CMV-seronegative.

The rearrangement uses TRBV4-3 and TRBJ2-7; TRBD2 agrees at 8 bases. CDR1 is LGHNA, CDR2 YSLEER, per germline. V lost 0 bases, J lost 3 bases, and 4 bases stayed unmatched. CDR3 length: 15 residues. The CDR3 nucleotides read TGCGCCAGCAGCCAAGATAGCCGGGAGGGCTACGAGCAGTACTTC. It specifies CASSQDSREGYEQYF.

V and J are TRBV2 and TRBJ1-6; possibly TRBD1 for D (6 bases). V lost 6 bases, J lost 5 bases, and 11 bases lay in between. Germline V gives CDR1 SNHLY, CDR2 FYNNEI. The CDR3 is 14 residues long. The CDR3 is CASRTGIDNSPLHF. In DNA form, the CDR3 reads TGTGCCAGCAGAACAGGGATTGATAATTCACCCCTCCACTTT.

V usage is TRBV9 and J usage is TRBJ2-3; D unclear. The CDR3 length is 14 residues. Deletions cut 0 bases from V and 4 bases from J, with 9 bases between. Per germline, CDR1 SGDLS and CDR2 YYNGEE. The CDR3 reads CASSVGSAPDTQYF. DNA for the CDR3: TGTGCCAGCAGCGTAGGGAGCGCTCCAGATACGCAGTATTTT.

This clone was counted a single time. V and J are TRBV4-3 and TRBJ2-7; a possible D gene is TRBD1 (6 bases). There are 18 residues in the CDR3. Trimming cost V 0 bases and J 3 bases, with 21 bases left between them. Germline values: CDR1 LGHNA, CDR2 YSLEER. This CDR3 reads CASSQDPQTGIGVYEQYF. CDR3 sequence (DNA): TGCGCCAGCAGCCAAGACCCCCAAACAGGGATAGGGGTCTACGAGCAGTACTTC.

The V and J genes are TRBV5-4 and TRBJ1-2, with 7 positions matching TRBD1. V gave up 4 bases and J gave up 0 bases; unmatched junction bases: 6. CDR1 is SGHNT and CDR2 is YYREEE in the germline V gene (reference sequence). This CDR3 has 15 residues. The DNA of the CDR3 is TGTGCCAGCAGCGATCGACAGGGAGCTAACTATGGCTACACCTTC. It encodes CASSDRQGANYGYTF. The whole variable domain, filled in from reference TRBV5-4 and TRBJ1-2, reads ETGVTQSPTHLIKTRGQQVTLRCSSQSGHNTVSWYQQALGQGPQFIFQYYREEENGRGNFPPRFSGLQFPNYSSELNVNALELDDSALYLCASSDRQGANYGYTFGSGTRLTVV.

The gene calls are TRBV14 and TRBJ2-7; weak D call: TRBD1 (5 bases). Trimming stripped 4 bases from V and 3 bases from J, with 13 bases between. The length of the CDR3 is 14 residues. The V gene's germline CDR1 is SGHDN and CDR2 FVKESK. The CDR3 loop reads CASSLSGQGYEQYF. The CDR3 region has the DNA TGTGCCAGCAGCCTCTCGGGCCAGGGCTACGAGCAGTACTTC.

The chain is built from TRBV5-6 and TRBJ2-1, with D perhaps matching TRBD2 (6 bases). The V gene lost 1 base and the J gene lost 8 bases, with 13 bases spanning the gap. CDR3 length equals 14 residues. Germline V lookup: CDR1 SGHDT, CDR2 YYEEEE. CDR3 region: CASSLLGGGDEQFF. DNA of the CDR3: TGTGCCAGCAGCTTGCTAGGAGGCGGGGATGAGCAGTTCTTC.

The J gene is TRBJ1-1, the V gene TRBV7-9; D call uncertain. V was clipped by 5 bases and J by 2 bases, with 12 bases between them. There are 14 residues in the CDR3. Looked up from germline, CDR1 is SEHNR and CDR2 is FQNEAQ (reference sequence). Written as DNA, the CDR3 is TGTGCCAGCAGCCCAGCCACAGTTAACACTGAAGCTTTCTTT. It specifies CASSPATVNTEAFF.

The chain recombines TRBV10-3 with TRBJ2-2, with no clear D. The CDR3 sequence is 11 residues long. Germline V CDR1 and CDR2: ENHRY, SYGVKD. V was pared by 6 bases and J by 3 bases, with 2 bases between. CDR3 coding DNA: TGTGCCATCAGCGACACCGGGGAGCTGTTTTTT. This gives the protein CAISDTGELFF.